This T cell receptor beta chain was sequenced for a study of shared clonotypes between healthy human individuals. This CDR3 is built from 14 residues. V dropped 3 bases and J dropped 8; count of bases not matched to a gene: 6. Germline CDR1 is SGDLS and CDR2 is YYNGEE. TCRdb keeps only in-frame clones here, not all; method: immunoSEQ multiplex PCR. The data show some 2,500,000 clones, roughly 93% seen once. This clone occurred once. This sequence originates from a man aged 18 to 29 in good health. Some clones in this sample may be carry-over from other donors' samples. Sequencing input: naive CD4+ T cells from PBMCs. Subset in this sample: CD45RA+ positively selected. The chain has TRBV9 and TRBJ2-1; 9 positions agree with TRBD2. CDR3 region: CASSGRGRVDEQFF. Written as DNA, the CDR3 is TGTGCCAGCAGCGGCCGCGGGAGGGTCGATGAGCAGTTCTTC. The variable domain in full, completed from reference TRBV9 and TRBJ2-1, reads DSGVTQTPKHLITATGQRVTLRCSPRSGDLSVYWYQQSLDQGLQFLIQYYNGEERAKGNILERFSAQQFPDLHSELNLSSLELGDSALYFCASSGRGRVDEQFFGPGTRLTVL.